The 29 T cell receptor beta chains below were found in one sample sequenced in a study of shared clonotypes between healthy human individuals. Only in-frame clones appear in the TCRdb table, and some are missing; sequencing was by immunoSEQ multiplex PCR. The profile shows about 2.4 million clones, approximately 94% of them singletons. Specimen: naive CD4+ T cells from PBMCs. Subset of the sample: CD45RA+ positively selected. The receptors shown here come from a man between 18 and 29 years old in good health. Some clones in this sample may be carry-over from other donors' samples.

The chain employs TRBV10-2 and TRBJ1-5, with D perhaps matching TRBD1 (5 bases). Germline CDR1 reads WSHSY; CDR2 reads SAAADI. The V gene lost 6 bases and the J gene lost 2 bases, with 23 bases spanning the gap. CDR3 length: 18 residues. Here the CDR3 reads CASSPQGRADYGNQPQHF. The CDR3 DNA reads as TGCGCCAGCAGCCCTCAGGGAAGAGCTGACTACGGCAATCAGCCCCAGCATTTT.

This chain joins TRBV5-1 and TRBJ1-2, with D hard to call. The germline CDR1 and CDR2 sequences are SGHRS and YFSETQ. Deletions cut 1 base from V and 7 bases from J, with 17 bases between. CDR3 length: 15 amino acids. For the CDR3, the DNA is TGCGCCAGCAGCTTGCGGACGGGCTCCCCTGTTGGCTACACCTTC. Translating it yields CASSLRTGSPVGYTF. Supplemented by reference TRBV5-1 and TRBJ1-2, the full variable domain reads KAGVTQTPRYLIKTRGQQVTLSCSPISGHRSVSWYQQTPGQGLQFLFEYFSETQRNKGNFPGRFSGRQFSNSRSEMNVSTLELGDSALYLCASSLRTGSPVGYTFGSGTRLTVV.

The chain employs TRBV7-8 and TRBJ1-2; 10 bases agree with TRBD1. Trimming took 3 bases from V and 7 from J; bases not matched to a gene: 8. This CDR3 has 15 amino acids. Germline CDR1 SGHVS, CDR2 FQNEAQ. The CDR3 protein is CASSLSGTGVAGYTF. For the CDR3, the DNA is TGTGCCAGCAGCTTGTCCGGGACAGGGGTTGCTGGCTACACCTTC.

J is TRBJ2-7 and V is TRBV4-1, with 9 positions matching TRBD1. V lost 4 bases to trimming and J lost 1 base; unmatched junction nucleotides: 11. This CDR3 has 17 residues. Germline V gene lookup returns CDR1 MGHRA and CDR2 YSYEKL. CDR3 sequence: CASSRSKPGQGSYEQYF. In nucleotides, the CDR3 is TGCGCCAGCAGCCGATCCAAACCGGGACAGGGATCCTACGAGCAGTACTTC.

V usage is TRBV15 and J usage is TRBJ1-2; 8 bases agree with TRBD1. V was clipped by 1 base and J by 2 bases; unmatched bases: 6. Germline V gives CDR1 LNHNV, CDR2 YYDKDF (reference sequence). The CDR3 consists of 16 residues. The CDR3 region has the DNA TGTGCCACCAGCAGAGCTCAGGGGGCGCGGAACTATGGCTACACCTTC. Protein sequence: CATSRAQGARNYGYTF.

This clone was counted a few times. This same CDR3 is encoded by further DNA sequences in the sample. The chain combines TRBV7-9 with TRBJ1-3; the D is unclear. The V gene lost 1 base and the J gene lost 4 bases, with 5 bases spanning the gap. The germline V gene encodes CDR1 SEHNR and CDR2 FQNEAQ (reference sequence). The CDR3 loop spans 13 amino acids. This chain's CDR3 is CASSLGLGNTIYF. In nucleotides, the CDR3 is TGTGCCAGCAGCTTAGGGCTGGGAAACACCATATATTTT.

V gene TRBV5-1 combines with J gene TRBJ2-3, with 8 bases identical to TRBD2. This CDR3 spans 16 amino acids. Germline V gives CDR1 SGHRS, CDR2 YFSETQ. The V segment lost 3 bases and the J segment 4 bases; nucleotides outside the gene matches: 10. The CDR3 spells CASSWTGTSLPDTQYF. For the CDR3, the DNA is TGCGCCAGCAGCTGGACCGGGACTAGTTTGCCAGATACGCAGTATTTT.

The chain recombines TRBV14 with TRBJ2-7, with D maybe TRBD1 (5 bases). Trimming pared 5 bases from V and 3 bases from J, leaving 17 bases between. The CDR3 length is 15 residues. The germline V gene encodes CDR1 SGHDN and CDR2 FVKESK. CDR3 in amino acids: CASSARTRGLYEQYF. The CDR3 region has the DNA TGTGCCAGCAGCGCCCGGACAAGGGGCCTCTACGAGCAGTACTTC.

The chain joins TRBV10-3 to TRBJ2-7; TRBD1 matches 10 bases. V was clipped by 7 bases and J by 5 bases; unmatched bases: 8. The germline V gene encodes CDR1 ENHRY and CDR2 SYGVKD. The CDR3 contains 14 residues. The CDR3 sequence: CAIKEGTGEHEQYF. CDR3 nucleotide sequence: TGTGCCATCAAAGAAGGGACAGGGGAGCACGAGCAGTACTTC.

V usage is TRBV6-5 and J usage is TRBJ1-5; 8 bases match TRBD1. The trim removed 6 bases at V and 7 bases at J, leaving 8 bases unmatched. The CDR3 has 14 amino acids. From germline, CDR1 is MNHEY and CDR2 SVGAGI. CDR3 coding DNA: TGTGCCAGCAGCCGTAGACAGGGGAGACAGCCCCAGCATTTT. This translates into CASSRRQGRQPQHF.

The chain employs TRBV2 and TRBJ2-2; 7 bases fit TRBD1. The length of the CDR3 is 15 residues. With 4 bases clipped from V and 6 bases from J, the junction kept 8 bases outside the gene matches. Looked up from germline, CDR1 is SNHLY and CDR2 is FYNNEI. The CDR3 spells CASSASDRAAGELFF. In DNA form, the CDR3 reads TGTGCCAGCAGTGCGTCCGACAGGGCGGCCGGGGAGCTGTTTTTT.

The CDR3 nucleotides are TGTGCCAGCAGTGAAGCGGGGAGAGGGTTGAACACTGAAGCTTTCTTT. This encodes CASSEAGRGLNTEAFF. The V and J genes are TRBV2 and TRBJ1-1; D is undetermined. The CDR3 runs to 16 residues. V was trimmed by 0 bases and J by 0 bases, leaving 11 bases between them. CDR1 is SNHLY, CDR2 FYNNEI, per germline.

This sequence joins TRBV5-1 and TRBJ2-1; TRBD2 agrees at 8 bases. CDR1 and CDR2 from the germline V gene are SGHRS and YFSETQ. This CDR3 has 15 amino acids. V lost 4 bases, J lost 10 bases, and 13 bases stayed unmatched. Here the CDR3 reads CASSLEAGGWGEQFF. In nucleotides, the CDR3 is TGCGCCAGCAGCCTGGAGGCGGGAGGCTGGGGGGAGCAGTTCTTC.

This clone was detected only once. CDR3 DNA sequence: TGCAGTGCGCCTCCCCAGTTCTTC. It specifies CSAPPQFF. The V and J genes are TRBV20-1 and TRBJ2-1; D ambiguous. V shed 6 bases and J shed 13 bases, with 7 bases lying between them. Germline CDR1 and CDR2: DFQATT and SNEGSKA (reference sequence). The CDR3 is 8 residues long.

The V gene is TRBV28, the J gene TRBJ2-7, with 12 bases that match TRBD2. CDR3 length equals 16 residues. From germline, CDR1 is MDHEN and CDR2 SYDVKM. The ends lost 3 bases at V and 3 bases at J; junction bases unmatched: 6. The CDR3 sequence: CASSFLTSGSLYEQYF. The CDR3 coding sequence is TGTGCCAGCAGTTTCTTGACTAGCGGGAGTCTCTACGAGCAGTACTTC.

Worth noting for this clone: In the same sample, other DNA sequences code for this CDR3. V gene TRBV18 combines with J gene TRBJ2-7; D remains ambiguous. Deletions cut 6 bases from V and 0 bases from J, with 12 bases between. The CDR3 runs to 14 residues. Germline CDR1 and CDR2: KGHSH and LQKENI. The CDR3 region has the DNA TGTGCCAGCTCCCAGGCCGGAAGCTCCTACGAGCAGTACTTC. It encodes CASSQAGSSYEQYF.

The CDR3 loop reads CASSGEWGDTQYF. The CDR3 region has the DNA TGTGCCAGCTCAGGGGAGTGGGGAGATACGCAGTATTTT. The chain combines TRBV18 with TRBJ2-3; possibly TRBD2 for D (5 bases). The CDR3 runs to 13 residues. Between the trimmed V and J ends, which lost 5 bases and 5 bases, there was a span of 11 bases. Germline V gene sequence: CDR1 KGHSH, CDR2 LQKENI.

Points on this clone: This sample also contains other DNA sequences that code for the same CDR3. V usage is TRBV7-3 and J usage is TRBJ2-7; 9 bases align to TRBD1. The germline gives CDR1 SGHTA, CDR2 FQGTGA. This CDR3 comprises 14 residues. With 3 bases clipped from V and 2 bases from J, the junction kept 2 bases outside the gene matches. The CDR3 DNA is TGTGCCAGCAGCTTGACAGGGGGGGCCTACGAGCAGTACTTC. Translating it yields CASSLTGGAYEQYF. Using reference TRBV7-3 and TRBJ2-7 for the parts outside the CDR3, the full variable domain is GAGVSQTPSNKVTEKGKYVELRCDPISGHTALYWYRQSLGQGPEFLIYFQGTGAADDSGLPNDRFFAVRPEGSVSTLKIQRTERGDSAVYLCASSLTGGAYEQYFGPGTRLTVT.

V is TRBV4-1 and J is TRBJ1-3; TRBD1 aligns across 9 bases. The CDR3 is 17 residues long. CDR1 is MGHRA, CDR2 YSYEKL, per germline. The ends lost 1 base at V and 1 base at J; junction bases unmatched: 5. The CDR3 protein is CASSQVYRGLSGNTIYF. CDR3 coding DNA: TGCGCCAGCAGCCAAGTATACAGGGGGCTTTCTGGAAACACCATATATTTT.

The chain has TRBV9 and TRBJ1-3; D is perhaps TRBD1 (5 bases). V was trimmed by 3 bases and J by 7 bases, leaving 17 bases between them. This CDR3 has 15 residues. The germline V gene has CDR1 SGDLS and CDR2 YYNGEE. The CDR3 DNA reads TGTGCCAGCAGCGGAGTTCTTCGGGGGAGTAACACCATATATTTT. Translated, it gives CASSGVLRGSNTIYF.

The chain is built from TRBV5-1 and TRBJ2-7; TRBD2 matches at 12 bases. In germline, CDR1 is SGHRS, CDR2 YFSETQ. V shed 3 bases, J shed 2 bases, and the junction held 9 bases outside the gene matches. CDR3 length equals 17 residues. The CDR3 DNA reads TGCGCCAGCAGCTCAGGACCGGGACTAGCGGGTCCCTACGAGCAGTACTTC. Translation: CASSSGPGLAGPYEQYF.

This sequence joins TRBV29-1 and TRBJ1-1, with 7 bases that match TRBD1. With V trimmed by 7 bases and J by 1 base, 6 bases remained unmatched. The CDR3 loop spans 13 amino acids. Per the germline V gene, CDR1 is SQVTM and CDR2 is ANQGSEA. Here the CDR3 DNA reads TGCAGCGCCGCACAGGGGCCGAACACTGAAGCTTTCTTT. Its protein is CSAAQGPNTEAFF. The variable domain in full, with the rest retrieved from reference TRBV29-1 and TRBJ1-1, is SAVISQKPSRDICQRGTSLTIQCQVDSQVTMMFWYRQQPGQSLTLIATANQGSEATYESGFVIDKFPISRPNLTFSTLTVSNMSPEDSSIYLCSAAQGPNTEAFFGQGTRLTVV.

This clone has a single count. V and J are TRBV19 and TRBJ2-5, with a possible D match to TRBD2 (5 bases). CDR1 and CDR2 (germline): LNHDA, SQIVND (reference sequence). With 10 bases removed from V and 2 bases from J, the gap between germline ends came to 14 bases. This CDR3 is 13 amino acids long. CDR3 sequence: CATRMGSQETQYF. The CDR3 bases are TGTGCCACCCGTATGGGGAGTCAAGAGACCCAGTACTTC.

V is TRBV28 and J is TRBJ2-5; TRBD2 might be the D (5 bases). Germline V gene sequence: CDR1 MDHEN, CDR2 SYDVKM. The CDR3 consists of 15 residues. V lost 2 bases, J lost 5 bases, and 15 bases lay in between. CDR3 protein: CASSLRGWYEETQYF. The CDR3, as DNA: TGTGCCAGCAGTTTAAGAGGGTGGTACGAGGAGACCCAGTACTTC.

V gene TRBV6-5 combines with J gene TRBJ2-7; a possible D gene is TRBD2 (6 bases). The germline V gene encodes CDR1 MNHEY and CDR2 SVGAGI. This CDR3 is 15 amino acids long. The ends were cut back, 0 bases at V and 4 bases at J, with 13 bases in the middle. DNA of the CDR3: TGTGCCAGCAGTTACTCGGCGGGGTTAGCGTACGAGCAGTACTTC. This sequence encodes CASSYSAGLAYEQYF.

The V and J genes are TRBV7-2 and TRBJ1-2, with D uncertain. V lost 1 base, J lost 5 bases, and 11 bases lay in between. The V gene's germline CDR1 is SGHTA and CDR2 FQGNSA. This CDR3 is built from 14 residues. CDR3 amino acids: CASSLDRSGYGYTF. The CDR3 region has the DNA TGTGCCAGCAGCTTAGATCGGTCGGGTTATGGCTACACCTTC.

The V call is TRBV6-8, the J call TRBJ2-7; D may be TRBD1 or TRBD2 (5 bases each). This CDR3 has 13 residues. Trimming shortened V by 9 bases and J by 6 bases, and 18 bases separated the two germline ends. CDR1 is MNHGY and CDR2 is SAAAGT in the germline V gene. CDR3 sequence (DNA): TGTGCCAGATCAGGGAGTTTATTAGGCGAGCAGTACTTC. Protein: CARSGSLLGEQYF.

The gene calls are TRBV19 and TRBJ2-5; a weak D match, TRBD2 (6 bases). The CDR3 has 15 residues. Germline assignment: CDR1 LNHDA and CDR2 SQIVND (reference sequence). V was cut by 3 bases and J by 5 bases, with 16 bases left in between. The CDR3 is CASSIRDSGRETQYF. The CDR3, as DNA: TGTGCCAGTAGTATCCGGGACTCCGGACGGGAGACCCAGTACTTC.

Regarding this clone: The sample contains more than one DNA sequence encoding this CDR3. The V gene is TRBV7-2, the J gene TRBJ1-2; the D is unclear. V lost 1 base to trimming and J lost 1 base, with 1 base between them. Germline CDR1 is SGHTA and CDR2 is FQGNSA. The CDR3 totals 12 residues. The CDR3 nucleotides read TGTGCCAGCAGCTTAGATAACTATGGCTACACCTTC. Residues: CASSLDNYGYTF.